The 10 T cell receptor beta chains below all came from one sample that was sequenced in a study of molecular identifiers for immune sequencing clone quantification. From the PCR reads, TCRdb called clonotypes with MiXCR, one entry per CDR3 protein. The sample lists approximately 20,000 distinct CDR3 sequences, 20% to 25% occurring once. Sequencing was carried out using naive CD8+ T cells from blood, with Jurkat cell RNA spiked in. The sample's subset: FACS-sorted CD8+CD4-CCR7+CD45RA+ naive T cells. Receptor source: a human donor in good health. Some libraries in this study had Jurkat cell RNA spiked in.

The rearrangement uses TRBV27 and TRBJ2-7, with 10 bases that match TRBD2. Germline lookup yields CDR1 MNHEY and CDR2 SMNVEV (reference sequence). The CDR3 extends over 15 amino acids. Trimming cost V 5 bases and J 5 bases; bases outside gene matches: 9. CDR3 protein: CASSLQAGGWNEQYF. The CDR3 nucleotides are TGTGCCAGCAGTCTCCAAGCGGGAGGGTGGAACGAGCAGTACTTC.

With respect to this clonotype: The junction and the germline gene differ at one end; a read error may be behind it. The genes are TRBV24-1 and TRBJ2-2, with D perhaps being TRBD1 or TRBD2 (5 bases each). There are 16 residues in the CDR3. Germline V gene data show CDR1 as KGHDR and CDR2 as SFDVKD. CDR3 amino acids: CATSDFRGGFTGEQFF. CDR3 DNA sequence: TGTGCCACCAGTGATTTTCGGGGCGGATTTACCGGGGAGCAGTTTTTT.

This chain uses TRBV29-1 with TRBJ2-7; D may be TRBD1 (5 bases). The CDR3 runs 11 residues. The germline V and J ends were trimmed by 4 bases and 3 bases, with 7 bases remaining between them. CDR1 and CDR2 from the germline V gene are SQVTM and ANQGSEA. CDR3 region: CSVVDSYEQYF. The CDR3 DNA follows: TGCAGCGTTGTAGACAGCTACGAGCAGTACTTC.

This clonotype was seen a few times. Possible read error: a much larger clone is one base away. The gene calls are TRBV7-2 and TRBJ2-2, with D perhaps TRBD2 (6 bases). Trimming took off 5 bases at V and 4 bases at J, with 14 bases between the two ends. CDR1 is SGHTA and CDR2 is FQGNSA in the germline V gene. This CDR3 is 15 amino acids long. The CDR3 region is CASSGRRAGTGELFF. Here the CDR3 DNA reads TGTGCCAGCAGCGGCCGGAGGGCGGGCACCGGGGAGCTGTTTTTT.

By its share, this clonotype is medium-sized. This sequence joins TRBV27 and TRBJ1-5, with D possibly TRBD1 on 5 matching bases. V lost 2 bases, J lost 0 bases, and 11 bases lay in between. Germline CDR1 and CDR2: MNHEY and SMNVEV (reference sequence). The CDR3 has 16 residues. The CDR3 here is CASSLLGGNSNQPQHF. DNA for the CDR3: TGTGCCAGCAGTTTACTCGGGGGGAATAGCAATCAGCCCCAGCATTTT.

Ten or more counts support this clonotype. This rearrangement joins TRBV4-3 to TRBJ2-1, with 8 positions matching TRBD2. The germline CDR1 and CDR2 sequences are LGHNA and YSLEER. The V gene end was trimmed by 1 base and the J gene end by 9 bases; junction bases not matched to a gene: 11. CDR3 size: 16 residues. CDR3 in DNA: TGCGCCAGCAGCCAAGCCCGGCCGGGACTAGAGAGTGAGCAGTTCTTC. Residues: CASSQARPGLESEQFF.

This clonotype has a count of ten or more. The rearrangement uses TRBV15 and TRBJ2-1; 7 nucleotides line up with TRBD2. V shed 1 base, J shed 2 bases, and the junction held 5 bases outside the gene matches. The CDR3 has 16 residues. CDR1 and CDR2 (germline): LNHNV, YYDKDF (reference sequence). CDR3 residues: CATSRVGGRAYNEQFF. The CDR3 coding sequence is TGTGCCACCAGCAGAGTCGGAGGGAGGGCCTACAATGAGCAGTTCTTC.

About this clonotype itself: The conserved closing phenylalanine or tryptophan is absent in this CDR3, likely reflecting a read error. CDR3 protein: CAIGTSGVASYNEQFS. CDR3 coding DNA: TGTGCCATCGGGACTAGCGGGGTTGCCTCCTACAATGAGCAGTTCTCC. The genes are TRBV10-3 and TRBJ2-1; 13 bases agree with TRBD2. The CDR3 totals 16 residues. CDR1 ENHRY and CDR2 SYGVKD come from the germline V gene. V gave up 8 bases and J gave up 0 bases; unmatched junction bases: 4.

This clonotype was seen ten or more times. The chain is built from TRBV3-1 and TRBJ2-1, with D perhaps TRBD1 (6 bases). V lost 3 bases, J lost 7 bases, and 16 bases lay in between. This CDR3 region has 15 residues. From germline, CDR1 is LGHDT and CDR2 YNNKEL (reference sequence). The CDR3 DNA reads TGTGCCAGCAGCCAGGGGGCTAGGATCTCGAATGAGCAGTTCTTC. It translates to CASSQGARISNEQFF.

This clonotype was seen repeatedly, ten times or more. The chain employs TRBV7-9 and TRBJ2-7; unclear D gene. The V end lost 4 bases, the J end lost 0 bases, and 10 bases lay between the germline ends. Germline V lookup: CDR1 SEHNR, CDR2 FQNEAQ (reference sequence). This CDR3 has 14 amino acids. The CDR3 reads CASSSYTSSYEQYF. The CDR3 bases are TGTGCCAGCAGCTCATACACCAGCTCCTACGAGCAGTACTTC.